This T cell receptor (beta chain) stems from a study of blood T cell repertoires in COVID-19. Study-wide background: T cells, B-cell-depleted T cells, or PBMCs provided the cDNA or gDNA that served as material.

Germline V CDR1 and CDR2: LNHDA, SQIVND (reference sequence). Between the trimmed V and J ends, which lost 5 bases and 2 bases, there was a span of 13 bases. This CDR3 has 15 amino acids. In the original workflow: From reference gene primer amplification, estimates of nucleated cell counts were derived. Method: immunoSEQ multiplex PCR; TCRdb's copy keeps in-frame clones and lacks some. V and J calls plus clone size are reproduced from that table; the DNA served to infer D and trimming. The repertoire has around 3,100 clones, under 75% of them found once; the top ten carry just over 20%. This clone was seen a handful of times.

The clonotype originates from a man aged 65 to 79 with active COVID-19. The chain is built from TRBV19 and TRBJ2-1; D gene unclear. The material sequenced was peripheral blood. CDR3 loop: CASSVAHTAYNEQFF. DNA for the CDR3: TGTGCCAGTAGTGTGGCACACACCGCCTACAATGAGCAGTTCTTC.